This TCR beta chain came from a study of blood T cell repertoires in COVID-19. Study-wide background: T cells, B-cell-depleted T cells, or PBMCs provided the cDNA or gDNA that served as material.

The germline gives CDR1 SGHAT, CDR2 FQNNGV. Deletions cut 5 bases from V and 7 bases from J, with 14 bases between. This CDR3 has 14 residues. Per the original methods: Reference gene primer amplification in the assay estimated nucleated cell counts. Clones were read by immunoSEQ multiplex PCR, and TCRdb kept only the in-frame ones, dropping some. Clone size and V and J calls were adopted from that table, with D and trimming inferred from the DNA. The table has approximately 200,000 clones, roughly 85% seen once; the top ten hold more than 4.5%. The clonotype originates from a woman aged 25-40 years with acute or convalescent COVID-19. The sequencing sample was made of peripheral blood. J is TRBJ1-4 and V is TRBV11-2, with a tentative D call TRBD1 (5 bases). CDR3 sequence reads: CASSPGGVAEKLFF. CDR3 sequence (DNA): TGTGCCAGCAGCCCCGGGGGGGTAGCTGAAAAACTGTTTTTT.